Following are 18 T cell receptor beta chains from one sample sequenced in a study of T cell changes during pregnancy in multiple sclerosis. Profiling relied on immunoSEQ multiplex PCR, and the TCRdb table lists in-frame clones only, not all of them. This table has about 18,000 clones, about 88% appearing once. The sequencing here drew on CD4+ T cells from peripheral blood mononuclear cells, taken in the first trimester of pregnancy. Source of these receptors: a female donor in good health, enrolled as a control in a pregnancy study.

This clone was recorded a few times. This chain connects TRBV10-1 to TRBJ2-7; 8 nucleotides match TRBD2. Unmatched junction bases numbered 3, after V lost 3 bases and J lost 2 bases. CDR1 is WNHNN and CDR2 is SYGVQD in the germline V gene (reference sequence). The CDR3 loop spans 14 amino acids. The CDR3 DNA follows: TGCGCCAGCAGTGAAGGCGGGGGGCCCTACGAGCAGTACTTC. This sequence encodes CASSEGGGPYEQYF.

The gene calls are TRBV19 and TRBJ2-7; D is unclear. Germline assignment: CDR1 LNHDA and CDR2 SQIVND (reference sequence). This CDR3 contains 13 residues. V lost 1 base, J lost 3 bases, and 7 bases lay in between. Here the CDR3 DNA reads TGTGCCAGTAGTATAGTGGGCAGCTACGAGCAGTACTTC. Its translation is CASSIVGSYEQYF.

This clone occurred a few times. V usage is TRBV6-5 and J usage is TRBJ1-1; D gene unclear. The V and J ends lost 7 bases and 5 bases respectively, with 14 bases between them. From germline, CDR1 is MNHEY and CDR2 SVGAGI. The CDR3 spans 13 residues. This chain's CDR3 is CASTNPEETEAFF. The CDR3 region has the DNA TGTGCCAGCACGAACCCAGAAGAAACTGAAGCTTTCTTT.

As DNA, the CDR3 is TGCAGCGTTGCGGACCAAGAGACCCAGTACTTC. Translating gives CSVADQETQYF. The chain combines TRBV29-1 with TRBJ2-5; D unresolved. The CDR3 is made up of 11 amino acids. V shed 4 bases and J shed 0 bases, with 3 bases lying between them. Germline V gene sequence: CDR1 SQVTM, CDR2 ANQGSEA.

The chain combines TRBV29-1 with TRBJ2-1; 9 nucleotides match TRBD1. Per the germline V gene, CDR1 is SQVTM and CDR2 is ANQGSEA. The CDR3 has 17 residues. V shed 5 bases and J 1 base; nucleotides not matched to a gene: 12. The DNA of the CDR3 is TGCAGCGTTCCCCCGGACAGGGGCACGAGATCCTACAATGAGCAGTTCTTC. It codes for CSVPPDRGTRSYNEQFF.

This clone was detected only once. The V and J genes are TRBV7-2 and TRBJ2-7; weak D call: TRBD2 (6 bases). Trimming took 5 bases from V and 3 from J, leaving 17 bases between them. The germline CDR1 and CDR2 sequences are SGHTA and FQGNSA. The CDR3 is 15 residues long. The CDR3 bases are TGTGCCAGCAGCCATTCCCCGGGACTTCACTACGAGCAGTACTTC. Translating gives CASSHSPGLHYEQYF. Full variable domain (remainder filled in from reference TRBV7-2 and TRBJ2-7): GAGVSQSPSNKVTEKGKDVELRCDPISGHTALYWYRQSLGQGLEFLIYFQGNSAPDKSGLPSDRFSAERTGGSVSTLTIQRTQQEDSAVYLCASSHSPGLHYEQYFGPGTRLTVT.

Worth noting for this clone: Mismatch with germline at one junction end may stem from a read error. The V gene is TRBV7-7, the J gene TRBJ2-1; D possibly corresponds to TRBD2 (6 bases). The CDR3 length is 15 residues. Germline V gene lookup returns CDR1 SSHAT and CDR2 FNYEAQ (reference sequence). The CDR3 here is CASSLRESSYNEQFF. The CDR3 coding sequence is TGTGCTAGCAGCTTACGGGAGAGCTCCTACAATGAGCAGTTCTTC.

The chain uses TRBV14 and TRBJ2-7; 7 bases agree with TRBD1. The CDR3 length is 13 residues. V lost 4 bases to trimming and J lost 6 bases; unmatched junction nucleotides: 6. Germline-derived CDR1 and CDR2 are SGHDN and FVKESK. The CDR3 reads CASSRDRAGEQYF. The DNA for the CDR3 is TGTGCCAGCAGCCGGGACAGAGCCGGCGAGCAGTACTTC.

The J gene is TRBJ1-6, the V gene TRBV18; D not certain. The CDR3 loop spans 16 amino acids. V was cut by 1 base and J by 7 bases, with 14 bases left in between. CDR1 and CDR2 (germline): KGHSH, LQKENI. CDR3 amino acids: CASSPLTERENSPLHF. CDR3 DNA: TGTGCCAGCTCACCACTTACAGAGAGAGAAAATTCACCCCTCCACTTT.

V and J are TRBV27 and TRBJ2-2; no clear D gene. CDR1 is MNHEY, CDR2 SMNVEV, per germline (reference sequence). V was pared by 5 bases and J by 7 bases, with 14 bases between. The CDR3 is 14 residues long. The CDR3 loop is CASSPPRVDGELFF. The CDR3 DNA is TGTGCCAGCAGTCCCCCCCGCGTAGACGGGGAGCTGTTTTTT.

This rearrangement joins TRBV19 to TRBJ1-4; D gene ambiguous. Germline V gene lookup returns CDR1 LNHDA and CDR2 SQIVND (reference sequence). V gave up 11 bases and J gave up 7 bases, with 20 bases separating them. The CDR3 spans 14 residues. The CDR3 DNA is TGTGCCCGTCTTACTACGAGGGCAGGTGAAAAACTGTTTTTT. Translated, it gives CARLTTRAGEKLFF.

The CDR3 loop reads CASRQTATNEKLFF. The CDR3 nucleotides read TGTGCCAGCAGACAGACGGCAACTAATGAAAAACTGTTTTTT. V usage is TRBV27 and J usage is TRBJ1-4; D remains ambiguous. Trimming removed 6 bases at V and 0 bases at J, with 8 bases between. The CDR3 is 14 amino acids. CDR1 and CDR2 (germline): MNHEY, SMNVEV (reference sequence).

CDR3 in amino acids: CAWTHRGSGNTIYF. In DNA form, the CDR3 reads TGTGCCTGGACCCACAGGGGCTCTGGAAACACCATATATTTT. V usage is TRBV30 and J usage is TRBJ1-3, with TRBD1 identical over 7 bases. The germline CDR1 and CDR2 sequences are GTSNPN and SVGIG (reference sequence). Trimming at V came to 4 bases and at J to 0 bases, leaving 3 bases not matched to a gene. The CDR3 loop spans 14 amino acids.

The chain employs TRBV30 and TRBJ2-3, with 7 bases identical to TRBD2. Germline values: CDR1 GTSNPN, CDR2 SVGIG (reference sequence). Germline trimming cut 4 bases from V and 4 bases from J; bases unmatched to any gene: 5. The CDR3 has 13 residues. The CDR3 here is CAWTRREADTQYF. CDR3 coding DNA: TGTGCCTGGACTAGACGGGAGGCAGATACGCAGTATTTT.

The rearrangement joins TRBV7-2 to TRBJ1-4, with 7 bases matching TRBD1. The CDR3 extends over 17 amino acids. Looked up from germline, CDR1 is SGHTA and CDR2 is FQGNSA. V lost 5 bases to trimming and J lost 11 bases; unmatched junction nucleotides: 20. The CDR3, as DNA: TGTGCCAGCAGCGATAGGGACAGTTGGTCTCCCCGCGTGAAACTGTTTTTT. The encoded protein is CASSDRDSWSPRVKLFF.

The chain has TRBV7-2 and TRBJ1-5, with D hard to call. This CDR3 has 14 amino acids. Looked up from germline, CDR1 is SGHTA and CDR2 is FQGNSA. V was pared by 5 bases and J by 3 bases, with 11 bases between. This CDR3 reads CASSHDNPNQPQHF. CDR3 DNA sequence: TGTGCCAGCAGCCACGACAACCCCAATCAGCCCCAGCATTTT.

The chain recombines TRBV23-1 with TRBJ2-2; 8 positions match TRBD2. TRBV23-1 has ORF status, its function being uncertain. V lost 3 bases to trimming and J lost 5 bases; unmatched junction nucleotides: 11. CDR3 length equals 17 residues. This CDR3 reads CASSQRGSRGGTGELFF. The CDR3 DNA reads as TGCGCCAGCAGTCAGAGAGGAAGTCGGGGGGGGACCGGGGAGCTGTTTTTT.

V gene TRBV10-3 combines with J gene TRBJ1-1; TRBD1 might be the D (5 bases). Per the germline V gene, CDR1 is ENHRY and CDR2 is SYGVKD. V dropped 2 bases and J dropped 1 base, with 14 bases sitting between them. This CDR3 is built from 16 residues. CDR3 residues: CAISEPYQGGNTEAFF. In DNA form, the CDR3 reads TGTGCCATCAGTGAGCCCTACCAGGGAGGGAACACTGAAGCTTTCTTT.